This TCR beta chain derives from a study of CXCR3-negative and CXCR3-positive naive CD8 T cells. Study context: Per library, roughly 1.4 +/- 0.3 million reads; some 140 million TRB reads overall.

General observations from the study: CXCR3 levels fell partly with cryopreservation; most assays relied on fresh PBMCs. Against CXCR3-negative naive cells, CXCR3-positive naive cells showed more hydrophobic TRB CDR3s. Diversity ran similarly high across both naive subsets but far lower in memory CD8+ cells.

All TRB cDNA libraries came from 5' RACE performed with UMI labels. Reanalyzing the 5' RACE reads, TCRdb keeps one entry per CDR3 protein, without DNA. Found here are roughly 89,000 distinct CDR3 sequences; the top ten clones hold approximately 1%. Turning to this clonotype: Its target is unknown.

The sample comprised naive CXCR3- CD8+ T cells from blood. The subset here: CD45RO-CCR7+CD27+CD95- naive CD8+ T cells lacking CXCR3 (TNR3-). This clonotype was sampled from a human donor in good health. Some clones in this sample may be carry-over from other donors' samples.

The CDR3 is CASSYHRAYEQYF. This chain joins TRBV6-2 or TRBV6-3 and TRBJ2-7. Germline V gene lookup returns CDR1 MNHEY and CDR2 SVGEGT. The CDR3 is 13 residues long.